This T cell receptor beta chain was captured by sequencing in a study of memory CD4+ T cells and cytomegalovirus serostatus. Single viable CD3+CD4+CD8-CD45RO+ cells were sorted as the memory CD4+ T cells. CMV serostatus came from serum IgG against pp150, pp28, p38, p52. After thawing, CD4+ T cells were positively selected. Assay: immunoSEQ multiplex PCR; the TCRdb copy retains only in-frame clones and omits some. The table lists some 53,000 clones, 78% of them singletons. The CDR3 has 15 residues. Losses at the gene ends were 5 bases for V and 6 bases for J; bases not matched to a gene: 10. The germline V gene has CDR1 LNHDA and CDR2 SQIVND (reference sequence).

The specimen sequenced was memory CD4+ T cells from blood. The source of this sequence is an adult in good health and CMV-seronegative. The V gene is TRBV19, the J gene TRBJ2-3; 8 bases fit TRBD1. CDR3 bases: TGTGCCAGTAGTGTGACAGGGGCCGCCGTGGATACGCAGTATTTT. Translating gives CASSVTGAAVDTQYF.